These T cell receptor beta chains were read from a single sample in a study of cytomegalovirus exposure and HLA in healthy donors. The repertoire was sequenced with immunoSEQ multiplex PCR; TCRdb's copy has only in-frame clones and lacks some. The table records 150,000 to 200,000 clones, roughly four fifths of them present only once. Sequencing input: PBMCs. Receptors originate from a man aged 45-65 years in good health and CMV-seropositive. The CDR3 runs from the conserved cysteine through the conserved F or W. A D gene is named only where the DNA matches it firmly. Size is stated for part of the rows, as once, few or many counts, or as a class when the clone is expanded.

CDR3 DNA: TGTGCCAGCAACCTGGGACAGCACTACAATGAGCAGTTCTTC; CDR3 protein: CASNLGQHYNEQFF; CDR3 length: 14; clone size: NA; J gene: TRBJ2-1; D gene: TRBD1; V gene: TRBV9
CDR3 DNA: TGTGCCAGTAGTATAGTGAGAGGTGAGACGCAGTATTTT; CDR3 protein: CASSIVRGETQYF; CDR3 length: 13; clone size: NA; J gene: TRBJ2-3; D gene: NA; V gene: TRBV19
CDR3 DNA: TGTGCCAGCAGTTATCTTACGGGGAGTGATACGCAGTATTTT; CDR3 protein: CASSYLTGSDTQYF; CDR3 length: 14; clone size: NA; J gene: TRBJ2-3; D gene: NA; V gene: TRBV6-5
CDR3 DNA: TGTGCCAGCAGCCAACGGACAGGATTGGGCACCGGGGAGCTGTTTTTT; CDR3 protein: CASSQRTGLGTGELFF; CDR3 length: 16; clone size: NA; J gene: TRBJ2-2; D gene: TRBD1; V gene: TRBV27
CDR3 DNA: TGTGCCTGGAGTTCCCCCTGGGATAACGGAGGGAATGAGCAGTTCTTC; CDR3 protein: CAWSSPWDNGGNEQFF; CDR3 length: 16; clone size: NA; J gene: TRBJ2-1; D gene: NA; V gene: TRBV30
CDR3 DNA: TGTGCCAGCAGTTTGCCATTGACAGGGGCGATGACAGATACGCAGTATTTT; CDR3 protein: CASSLPLTGAMTDTQYF; CDR3 length: 17; clone size: NA; J gene: TRBJ2-3; D gene: TRBD1; V gene: TRBV28
CDR3 DNA: TGTGCCAGCAGTGAAAGGGACAGCGCATACGAGCAGTACTTC; CDR3 protein: CASSERDSAYEQYF; CDR3 length: 14; clone size: NA; J gene: TRBJ2-7; D gene: TRBD1; V gene: TRBV2
CDR3 DNA: TGTGCCAGCAGCCGGGCCACGTTAATGCGGGGCCAAGGCACAGATACGCAGTATTTT; CDR3 protein: CASSRATLMRGQGTDTQYF; CDR3 length: 19; clone size: NA; J gene: TRBJ2-3; D gene: NA; V gene: TRBV4-2
CDR3 DNA: TGTGCCAGCAGCTTAGCGGGGATGGGGAATTCACCCCTCCACTTT; CDR3 protein: CASSLAGMGNSPLHF; CDR3 length: 15; clone size: NA; J gene: TRBJ1-6; D gene: NA; V gene: TRBV7-3
CDR3 DNA: TGTGCCAGCAGTTTATATGGGACAGGAGGCTACACCTTC; CDR3 protein: CASSLYGTGGYTF; CDR3 length: 13; clone size: NA; J gene: TRBJ1-2; D gene: TRBD1; V gene: TRBV27
CDR3 DNA: TGTGCCAGCAGCAGAGCCCTCTCACAGGGGGACACTGAAGCTTTCTTT; CDR3 protein: CASSRALSQGDTEAFF; CDR3 length: 16; clone size: NA; J gene: TRBJ1-1; D gene: TRBD1; V gene: TRBV7-9
CDR3 DNA: TGTGCCAGCAGCATTGGGGGACAGGGGGCATCGGATACGCAGTATTTT; CDR3 protein: CASSIGGQGASDTQYF; CDR3 length: 16; clone size: NA; J gene: TRBJ2-3; D gene: TRBD1; V gene: TRBV7-2
CDR3 DNA: TGTGCCAGCAGAGGACTAGCGGGAGATGGTGAGCAGTTCTTC; CDR3 protein: CASRGLAGDGEQFF; CDR3 length: 14; clone size: once; J gene: TRBJ2-1; D gene: TRBD2; V gene: TRBV6-6
CDR3 DNA: TGTGCCAGCAGCGCAGGGACAGGGGGCAGCTCCTACGAGCAGTACTTC; CDR3 protein: CASSAGTGGSSYEQYF; CDR3 length: 16; clone size: NA; J gene: TRBJ2-7; D gene: TRBD1; V gene: TRBV9
CDR3 DNA: TGTGCCAGCTCACCCCAAGACAGGGGAAATTCACCCCTCCACTTT; CDR3 protein: CASSPQDRGNSPLHF; CDR3 length: 15; clone size: NA; J gene: TRBJ1-6; D gene: TRBD1; V gene: TRBV18
CDR3 DNA: TGTGCCAGTAGAGATCCGTTACATTCAGCCAAAAACATTCAGTACTTC; CDR3 protein: CASRDPLHSAKNIQYF; CDR3 length: 16; clone size: once; J gene: TRBJ2-4; D gene: NA; V gene: TRBV19
CDR3 DNA: TGTGCCAGCAGACTAGCGGGGGGGAGGGAGACCCAGTACTTC; CDR3 protein: CASRLAGGRETQYF; CDR3 length: 14; clone size: NA; J gene: TRBJ2-5; D gene: TRBD2; V gene: TRBV5-4
CDR3 DNA: TGTGCCAGCAGGAAGGCAGGGGGCTCTGAGACCCAGTACTTC; CDR3 protein: CASRKAGGSETQYF; CDR3 length: 14; clone size: NA; J gene: TRBJ2-5; D gene: TRBD1; V gene: TRBV27
CDR3 DNA: TGTGCCAGCAGCCCAATCCTAGTAGACGAGCAGTACTTC; CDR3 protein: CASSPILVDEQYF; CDR3 length: 13; clone size: NA; J gene: TRBJ2-7; D gene: NA; V gene: TRBV14
CDR3 DNA: TGTGCCAGCTCACCCGGGGTGGTTCCAGATACGCAGTATTTT; CDR3 protein: CASSPGVVPDTQYF; CDR3 length: 14; clone size: NA; J gene: TRBJ2-3; D gene: NA; V gene: TRBV18
CDR3 DNA: TGTGCCAGCAGTCGGGACATATCTGGAAACACCATATATTTT; CDR3 protein: CASSRDISGNTIYF; CDR3 length: 14; clone size: NA; J gene: TRBJ1-3; D gene: NA; V gene: TRBV6-5
CDR3 DNA: TGTGCCAGCGGCCAGCGGGAGGGATCCTACGAGCAGTACTTC; CDR3 protein: CASGQREGSYEQYF; CDR3 length: 14; clone size: NA; J gene: TRBJ2-7; D gene: TRBD2; V gene: TRBV7-2
CDR3 DNA: TGTGCCAGAAGCCATACAGGGTTTGGGAGCTACGAGCAGTACTTC; CDR3 protein: CARSHTGFGSYEQYF; CDR3 length: 15; clone size: NA; J gene: TRBJ2-7; D gene: NA; V gene: TRBV5-3
CDR3 DNA: TGTGCCAGCAGCCCCTGGCAGATTACTGAAGCTTTCTTT; CDR3 protein: CASSPWQITEAFF; CDR3 length: 13; clone size: once; J gene: TRBJ1-1; D gene: NA; V gene: TRBV7-3
CDR3 DNA: TGTGCCAGCTTCACGGGAGACGGGACCCAGTACTTC; CDR3 protein: CASFTGDGTQYF; CDR3 length: 12; clone size: NA; J gene: TRBJ2-5; D gene: NA; V gene: TRBV27
CDR3 DNA: TGCGCCAGCAGCCAAGCTCCGGGACAGATGGGGGAATACGAGCAGTACTTC; CDR3 protein: CASSQAPGQMGEYEQYF; CDR3 length: 17; clone size: NA; J gene: TRBJ2-7; D gene: TRBD1; V gene: TRBV4-1
CDR3 DNA: TGTGCCAGCAGTCCGACAAGGTATGGCTACACCTTC; CDR3 protein: CASSPTRYGYTF; CDR3 length: 12; clone size: NA; J gene: TRBJ1-2; D gene: NA; V gene: TRBV28
CDR3 DNA: TGCGCCAGCAGCGCAGACGGGACTCAGGGAGTAGAAAAACTGTTTTTT; CDR3 protein: CASSADGTQGVEKLFF; CDR3 length: 16; clone size: few; J gene: TRBJ1-4; D gene: NA; V gene: TRBV5-1
CDR3 DNA: TGTGCCAGCAGCTTTTGGCTAGCGACCGAGCAGTACTTC; CDR3 protein: CASSFWLATEQYF; CDR3 length: 13; clone size: NA; J gene: TRBJ2-7; D gene: NA; V gene: TRBV7-2
CDR3 DNA: TGTGCCAGCAGCTTGGACAGGTCCTACGAGCAGTACTTC; CDR3 protein: CASSLDRSYEQYF; CDR3 length: 13; clone size: NA; J gene: TRBJ2-7; D gene: NA; V gene: TRBV5-4
CDR3 DNA: TGTGCCAGCAGGGGAGGGGGTACCTCCTACGAGCAGTACTTC; CDR3 protein: CASRGGGTSYEQYF; CDR3 length: 14; clone size: NA; J gene: TRBJ2-7; D gene: NA; V gene: TRBV27
CDR3 DNA: TGTGCCAGCAGTTTGACAGGAAGTTTAGAGACCCAGTACTTC; CDR3 protein: CASSLTGSLETQYF; CDR3 length: 14; clone size: NA; J gene: TRBJ2-5; D gene: NA; V gene: TRBV2
CDR3 DNA: TGTGCCAGCAGCCCCTTCTCAGATAACTCTGGAAACACCATATATTTT; CDR3 protein: CASSPFSDNSGNTIYF; CDR3 length: 16; clone size: NA; J gene: TRBJ1-3; D gene: NA; V gene: TRBV9
CDR3 DNA: TGTGCCAGCAGCGGGCAGGACTCCTCTCAGCAGTACTTC; CDR3 protein: CASSGQDSSQQYF; CDR3 length: 13; clone size: NA; J gene: TRBJ2-7; D gene: NA; V gene: TRBV5-4
CDR3 DNA: TGTGCCAGCAGTTCGGCCGGGACAGGGGTATATTCACCCCTCCACTTT; CDR3 protein: CASSSAGTGVYSPLHF; CDR3 length: 16; clone size: NA; J gene: TRBJ1-6; D gene: TRBD1; V gene: TRBV2